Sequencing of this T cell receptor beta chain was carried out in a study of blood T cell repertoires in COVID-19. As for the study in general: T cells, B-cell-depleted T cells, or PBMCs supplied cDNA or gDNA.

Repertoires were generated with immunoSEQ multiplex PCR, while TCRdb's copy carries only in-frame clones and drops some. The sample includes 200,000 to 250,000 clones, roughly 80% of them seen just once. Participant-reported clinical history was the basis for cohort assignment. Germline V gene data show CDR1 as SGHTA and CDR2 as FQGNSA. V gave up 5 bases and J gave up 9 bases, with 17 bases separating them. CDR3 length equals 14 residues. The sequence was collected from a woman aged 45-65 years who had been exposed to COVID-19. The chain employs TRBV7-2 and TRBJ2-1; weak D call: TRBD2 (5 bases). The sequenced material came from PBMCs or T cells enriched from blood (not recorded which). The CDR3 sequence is CASSPRERGGEQFF. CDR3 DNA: TGTGCCAGCAGCCCTCGGGAAAGAGGTGGTGAGCAGTTCTTC.